This passage covers 25 T cell receptor beta chains from one sample sequenced in a study of OX40 agonist ivuxolimab in advanced cancers. Method: immunoSEQ multiplex PCR; TCRdb's copy keeps in-frame clones and lacks some. The table records around 70,000 clones, around 83% of them present only once. This material consisted of CD4+ or CD8+ T cells sorted from blood, taken in a trial of the OX40 agonist ivuxolimab. Every receptor here comes from an adult with an advanced solid tumor such as melanoma, head and neck, liver or kidney cancer.

The rearrangement links TRBV5-4 to TRBJ2-2; the D is unclear. CDR3 length equals 14 residues. Deletions cut 0 bases from V and 1 base from J, with 4 bases between. Germline assignment: CDR1 SGHNT and CDR2 YYREEE (reference sequence). The CDR3 bases are TGTGCCAGCAGCTTGGCCAGGAACACCGGGGAGCTGTTTTTT. Protein: CASSLARNTGELFF.

The genes are TRBV19 and TRBJ1-2; 11 nucleotides align to TRBD1. Losses at the gene ends were 5 bases for V and 5 bases for J; bases not matched to a gene: 10. Germline CDR1 reads LNHDA; CDR2 reads SQIVND (reference sequence). The CDR3 is 16 amino acids. Written as DNA, the CDR3 is TGTGCCAGTAGTTCGCTACCGGGACAGGGGGTTTATGGCTACACCTTC. Protein: CASSSLPGQGVYGYTF.

The V and J genes are TRBV30 and TRBJ1-2; D gene unclear. Trimming took off 2 bases at V and 0 bases at J, with 13 bases between the two ends. Germline V gives CDR1 GTSNPN, CDR2 SVGIG (reference sequence). This CDR3 comprises 15 residues. This CDR3 reads CAWSRWTRANYGYTF. The CDR3 coding sequence is TGTGCCTGGAGTAGATGGACTCGAGCTAACTATGGCTACACCTTC.

DNA of the CDR3: TGCAGCGTTGAACTGTCGGGGGGCGACTATGGCTACACCTTC. Protein: CSVELSGGDYGYTF. The chain recombines TRBV29-1 with TRBJ1-2, with a tentative D call TRBD1 (6 bases). Per germline, CDR1 SQVTM and CDR2 ANQGSEA. V shed 2 bases and J shed 3 bases, with 13 bases lying between them. The CDR3 length is 14 residues.

V is TRBV5-5 and J is TRBJ1-2; the match to TRBD1 covers 7 bases. V lost 5 bases to trimming and J lost 4 bases; unmatched junction nucleotides: 11. The CDR3 covers 15 residues. From germline, CDR1 is SGHKS and CDR2 YYEKEE (reference sequence). Here the CDR3 DNA reads TGTGCCAGCAGTTCGGGACAGCCAGGGACCTATGGCTACACCTTC. It yields the protein CASSSGQPGTYGYTF.

In its sample, this clone was seen once. The J gene is TRBJ2-5, the V gene TRBV11-2, with TRBD2 matching 11 bases. CDR3 length: 14 amino acids. V gave up 5 bases and J gave up 5 bases; unmatched junction bases: 4. CDR1 and CDR2 from the germline V gene are SGHAT and FQNNGV. CDR3 DNA: TGTGCCAGCAGCGCCACTAGCGGGGGCGAGACCCAGTACTTC. Protein: CASSATSGGETQYF.

In DNA form, the CDR3 reads TGCGCCAGCAGCCAAGATGGGGGAGGCTCTGGAAACACCATATATTTT. This translates into CASSQDGGGSGNTIYF. The chain carries TRBV4-3 and TRBJ1-3; tentative D call: TRBD1 (5 bases). The CDR3 contains 16 residues. V lost 0 bases to trimming and J lost 0 bases, with 9 bases between them. Germline V lookup: CDR1 LGHNA, CDR2 YSLEER.

The V gene is TRBV11-3, the J gene TRBJ2-2; no reliable D call. V was clipped by 0 bases and J by 4 bases, with 9 bases between them. This CDR3 comprises 15 residues. CDR1 is SGHNT and CDR2 is YENEEA in the germline V gene. In DNA form, the CDR3 reads TGTGCCAGCAGCTTAGAGATCCGCGGCACCGGGGAGCTGTTTTTT. Protein product: CASSLEIRGTGELFF. The whole variable domain, filled in from reference TRBV11-3 and TRBJ2-2, reads EAGVVQSPRYKIIEKKQPVAFWCNPISGHNTLYWYLQNLGQGPELLIRYENEEAVDDSQLPKDRFSAERLKGVDSTLKIQPAELGDSAVYLCASSLEIRGTGELFFGEGSRLTVL.

This chain links TRBV15 with TRBJ2-5; D possibly corresponds to TRBD2 (6 bases). Between the trimmed V and J ends, which lost 7 bases and 4 bases, there was a span of 13 bases. CDR1 is LNHNV and CDR2 is YYDKDF in the germline V gene (reference sequence). The CDR3 runs to 13 residues. In DNA form, the CDR3 reads TGTGCCACCAAATCGGGAGTTGGAGAGACCCAGTACTTC. It is translated as CATKSGVGETQYF.

V and J are TRBV7-2 and TRBJ1-5, with a tentative D call TRBD1 (6 bases). V was pared by 5 bases and J by 9 bases, with 14 bases between. This CDR3 spans 13 amino acids. Per the germline V gene, CDR1 is SGHTA and CDR2 is FQGNSA. CDR3 sequence (DNA): TGTGCCAGCAGCGTCACAGGGACGGGGCCCCAGCATTTT. Protein sequence: CASSVTGTGPQHF.

This clone showed up just a few times. V usage is TRBV2 and J usage is TRBJ2-3; 9 bases map to TRBD1. The CDR3 consists of 14 residues. Germline CDR1 and CDR2: SNHLY and FYNNEI. Trimming at V came to 7 bases and at J to 3 bases, leaving 5 bases not matched to a gene. CDR3 in amino acids: CASKGTGYTDTQYF. CDR3 nucleotides: TGTGCCAGCAAGGGGACAGGGTATACAGATACGCAGTATTTT.

The chain uses TRBV6-1 and TRBJ1-1, with TRBD1 identical over 10 bases. This CDR3 contains 14 residues. After removal of 8 bases from V and 4 bases from J, the junction contained 7 bases not matched to a gene. Germline CDR1 and CDR2: MNHNS and SASEGT. The CDR3 DNA is TGTGCCAGCCGACAGGGGGCGCGAATCACTGAAGCTTTCTTT. This translates into CASRQGARITEAFF.

V and J are TRBV5-6 and TRBJ1-2; 7 bases are a match to TRBD1. There are 17 residues in the CDR3. Germline V gene data show CDR1 as SGHDT and CDR2 as YYEEEE. The junction had 16 bases not matched to a gene; V was cut back by 2 bases and J by 6 bases. The CDR3 reads CASSFTGTATLVNGYTF. As DNA, the CDR3 is TGTGCCAGCAGCTTCACCGGGACAGCCACTCTCGTCAATGGCTACACCTTC. The whole variable domain, filled in from reference TRBV5-6 and TRBJ1-2, reads DAGVTQSPTHLIKTRGQQVTLRCSPKSGHDTVSWYQQALGQGPQFIFQYYEEEERQRGNFPDRFSGHQFPNYSSELNVNALLLGDSALYLCASSFTGTATLVNGYTFGSGTRLTVV.

This chain uses TRBV18 with TRBJ2-1; a weak D match, TRBD1 (7 bases). The ends were cut back, 4 bases at V and 8 bases at J, with 15 bases in the middle. Germline lookup yields CDR1 KGHSH and CDR2 LQKENI. The CDR3 covers 14 residues. The CDR3 DNA reads TGTGCCAGCTCACTTTTTACAGGGGAGGATGAGCAGTTCTTC. Protein sequence: CASSLFTGEDEQFF. Together with reference TRBV18 and TRBJ2-1, the CDR3 gives the full variable domain: NAGVMQNPRHLVRRRGQEARLRCSPMKGHSHVYWYRQLPEEGLKFMVYLQKENIIDESGMPKERFSAEFPKEGPSILRIQQVVRGDSAAYFCASSLFTGEDEQFFGPGTRLTVL.

V usage is TRBV28 and J usage is TRBJ2-6; D not certain. Trimming removed 3 bases at V and 0 bases at J, with 3 bases between. The CDR3 sequence is 14 residues long. CDR1 is MDHEN, CDR2 SYDVKM, per germline. CDR3 region: CASSFLSGANVLTF. The CDR3 DNA reads TGTGCCAGCAGTTTCCTCTCTGGGGCCAACGTCCTGACTTTC.

The chain employs TRBV4-2 and TRBJ2-1; a possible D gene is TRBD1 (6 bases). The CDR3 spans 16 residues. V was pared by 1 base and J by 4 bases, with 14 bases between. Looked up from germline, CDR1 is LGHNA and CDR2 is YNFKEQ. CDR3 amino acids: CASSQVVRQAYNEQFF. CDR3 DNA: TGTGCCAGCAGCCAAGTAGTGCGACAGGCTTACAATGAGCAGTTCTTC.

The genes are TRBV27 and TRBJ1-4; 11 positions match TRBD1. V lost 5 bases to trimming and J lost 14 bases; unmatched junction nucleotides: 16. The CDR3 spans 16 residues. Germline V gives CDR1 MNHEY, CDR2 SMNVEV (reference sequence). CDR3 region: CASSRSSGQGAVGLFF. DNA for the CDR3: TGTGCCAGCAGTCGTTCATCTGGACAGGGGGCAGTTGGGCTGTTTTTT.

The chain has TRBV5-8 and TRBJ2-3, with D perhaps matching TRBD1 (5 bases). CDR1 and CDR2 from the germline V gene are SGHTS and YDEGEE. Trimming took 7 bases from V and 0 from J, leaving 15 bases between them. The length of the CDR3 is 15 residues. The CDR3 loop is CASSGRASSTDTQYF. The DNA of the CDR3 is TGTGCCAGCTCGGGCAGGGCCAGCAGCACAGATACGCAGTATTTT.

The chain combines TRBV7-3 with TRBJ2-2; unclear D gene. Trimming removed 2 bases at V and 0 bases at J, with 7 bases between. The CDR3 contains 15 residues. CDR1 is SGHTA, CDR2 FQGTGA, per germline. Here the CDR3 DNA reads TGTGCCAGCAGCTTAGGCCAGTCGAACACCGGGGAGCTGTTTTTT. Residues: CASSLGQSNTGELFF.

This chain connects TRBV5-1 to TRBJ2-7; D may be TRBD1 (6 bases). Between the trimmed V and J ends, which lost 1 base and 3 bases, there was a span of 11 bases. This CDR3 spans 14 amino acids. Germline CDR1 and CDR2: SGHRS and YFSETQ. This CDR3 reads CASSLITGLYEQYF. In nucleotides, the CDR3 is TGCGCCAGCAGCTTGATAACAGGGCTCTACGAGCAGTACTTC.

The CDR3 loop is CASSGTSDTQYF. The CDR3 region has the DNA TGTGCCAGCAGTGGGACCTCAGATACGCAGTATTTT. The chain carries TRBV2 and TRBJ2-3; D unclear. The V and J ends lost 4 bases and 4 bases respectively, with 6 bases between them. This CDR3 spans 12 amino acids. The germline gives CDR1 SNHLY, CDR2 FYNNEI.

This sequence joins TRBV5-3 and TRBJ2-7, with 7 bases matching TRBD1. TRBV5-3 counts as an open reading frame of uncertain function. The V segment lost 8 bases and the J segment 4 bases; nucleotides outside the gene matches: 6. The CDR3 is made up of 12 amino acids. The CDR3 DNA reads TGTGCCAGCAGCCGGGACAGTTACGAGCAGTACTTC. Residues: CASSRDSYEQYF.

The rearrangement links TRBV7-6 to TRBJ1-1, with D unresolved. Trimming took off 5 bases at V and 0 bases at J, with 13 bases between the two ends. The CDR3 totals 15 residues. Germline V gene lookup returns CDR1 SGHVS and CDR2 FNYEAQ. CDR3 bases: TGTGCCAGCAGCCCTCGATTGCTCTTGAACACTGAAGCTTTCTTT. This translates into CASSPRLLLNTEAFF.

The chain links TRBV10-3 to TRBJ2-2; D possibly corresponds to TRBD1 (5 bases). Trimming pared 10 bases from V and 0 bases from J, leaving 12 bases between. This CDR3 is 14 amino acids long. The germline V gene has CDR1 ENHRY and CDR2 SYGVKD. The CDR3 loop is CASKTDPNTGELFF. CDR3 sequence (DNA): TGTGCCAGCAAGACAGACCCGAACACCGGGGAGCTGTTTTTT.

The chain employs TRBV19 and TRBJ2-1, with a tentative D call TRBD2 (6 bases). The germline gives CDR1 LNHDA, CDR2 SQIVND (reference sequence). Trimming took off 6 bases at V and 1 base at J, with 13 bases between the two ends. The CDR3 covers 15 residues. The CDR3 spells CASRPAGLSYNEQFF. CDR3 DNA sequence: TGTGCCAGTAGACCAGCGGGCCTGTCCTACAATGAGCAGTTCTTC.